These 21 T cell receptor beta chains came from one sample sequenced in a study of blood T cell repertoires in COVID-19. Some clones are missing from TCRdb's copy, which holds only in-frame ones; the method was immunoSEQ multiplex PCR. The data show under 300,000 clones, 70% to 90% seen once. Input material: peripheral blood. The source is a man aged 25-40 years who had recovered from COVID-19.

This clone has a handful of counts. The V and J genes are TRBV12-5 and TRBJ1-5; 9 bases agree with TRBD1. Germline trimming cut 5 bases from V and 2 bases from J; bases unmatched to any gene: 10. Germline V gene sequence: CDR1 LGHNT, CDR2 FRNRAP. The CDR3 is made up of 17 amino acids. The CDR3 is CASGRTGGGNGNQPQHF. CDR3 bases: TGTGCTAGTGGTCGAACAGGGGGCGGGAATGGCAATCAGCCCCAGCATTTT.

This clone was detected a few times. This chain's CDR3 is CASSEALTGELFF. The CDR3, as DNA: TGTGCCAGCAGTGAAGCGCTAACCGGGGAGCTGTTTTTT. This chain links TRBV6-1 with TRBJ2-2; D remains ambiguous. Looked up from germline, CDR1 is MNHNS and CDR2 is SASEGT. This CDR3 is built from 13 residues. Trimming took off 0 bases at V and 5 bases at J, with 4 bases between the two ends.

This chain connects TRBV6-5 to TRBJ2-7, with D perhaps TRBD1 (6 bases). Trimming left V 6 bases short and J 7 bases short, with 16 bases between. Germline CDR1 and CDR2: MNHEY and SVGAGI. The CDR3 is 13 amino acids. The CDR3 region is CASRLQGKSEQYF. The DNA of the CDR3 is TGTGCCAGCAGACTACAGGGAAAGAGTGAGCAGTACTTC.

The chain employs TRBV6-5 and TRBJ1-2; 7 nucleotides agree with TRBD1. With V trimmed by 5 bases and J by 7 bases, 7 bases remained unmatched. The CDR3 extends over 13 amino acids. Germline-derived CDR1 and CDR2 are MNHEY and SVGAGI. CDR3 DNA sequence: TGTGCCAGCAGTCCTCGGACAGGTACTGGCTACACCTTC. Amino acids: CASSPRTGTGYTF.

The V gene is TRBV9, the J gene TRBJ2-2; TRBD2 agrees at 10 bases. Trimming took 0 bases from V and 0 from J; bases not matched to a gene: 5. Germline-derived CDR1 and CDR2 are SGDLS and YYNGEE. CDR3 length: 18 amino acids. The CDR3 protein is CASSVAISGGPNTGELFF. The CDR3, as DNA: TGTGCCAGCAGCGTAGCGATTAGCGGGGGGCCGAACACCGGGGAGCTGTTTTTT.

This clone appeared a few times. This chain uses TRBV6-5 with TRBJ2-3, with D unclear. CDR1 and CDR2 (germline): MNHEY, SVGAGI. Between the trimmed V and J ends, which lost 8 bases and 0 bases, there was a span of 9 bases. This CDR3 contains 13 residues. The CDR3 bases are TGTGCCAGCGATGGTAGCAGCACAGATACGCAGTATTTT. It translates to CASDGSSTDTQYF.

This clone was recorded a few times. CDR3 amino acids: CASSRGVQETQYF. In DNA form, the CDR3 reads TGTGCCAGCAGCCGGGGGGTCCAAGAGACCCAGTACTTC. This chain links TRBV3-1 (or the pseudogene TRBV3-2) with TRBJ2-5; possible D gene TRBD2, 6 bases. V was clipped by 4 bases and J by 1 base, with 7 bases between them. Germline V gives CDR1 LGHDT, CDR2 YNNKEL (reference sequence). CDR3 length: 13 amino acids.

CDR3 region: CASSRAMNTEAFF. The CDR3, as DNA: TGTGCCAGCAGCCGGGCAATGAACACTGAAGCTTTCTTT. This chain connects TRBV7-8 to TRBJ1-1; D gene uncertain. The CDR3 runs to 13 residues. Trimming shortened V by 5 bases and J by 0 bases, and 7 bases separated the two germline ends. Germline V gives CDR1 SGHVS, CDR2 FQNEAQ.

The CDR3 spells CASSSTGLNTGELFF. The CDR3 region has the DNA TGTGCCAGCTCATCTACAGGGTTGAACACCGGGGAGCTGTTTTTT. The rearrangement joins TRBV18 to TRBJ2-2; D is perhaps TRBD1 (6 bases). This CDR3 has 15 amino acids. The germline V and J ends were trimmed by 5 bases and 1 base, with 11 bases remaining between them. CDR1 is KGHSH, CDR2 LQKENI, per germline.

The chain carries TRBV12-3 or TRBV12-4 and TRBJ2-7, with 7 positions matching TRBD1. Trimming cost V 5 bases and J 2 bases; bases outside gene matches: 3. The CDR3 is 13 residues long. The CDR3 DNA reads as TGTGCCAGCAGTACAGGGGTAGCCTACGAGCAGTACTTC. Its protein is CASSTGVAYEQYF.

As for this clone: Germline and junction disagree at one end, which may indicate a read error. J is TRBJ2-2 and V is TRBV7-2, with TRBD2 identical over 7 bases. CDR3 length: 14 amino acids. Germline V CDR1 and CDR2: SGHTA, FQGNSA. In DNA, the CDR3 is TGTGCCAGCAGCCCCCGGGAGGTTCTGGGACCAAATATTTTT. Translating gives CASSPREVLGPNIF.

This clone was seen only a few times. The chain employs TRBV7-2 and TRBJ1-2; tentatively, D is TRBD1 (5 bases). V lost 1 base and J lost 8, with 17 bases in between. Per germline, CDR1 SGHTA and CDR2 FQGNSA. This CDR3 is 15 amino acids long. The CDR3 loop reads CASSLGGTASRGYTF. CDR3 DNA sequence: TGTGCCAGCAGCTTAGGCGGGACTGCCTCTAGGGGCTACACCTTC.

J is TRBJ2-3 and V is TRBV7-9; 13 positions match TRBD2. The CDR3 loop spans 16 amino acids. Trimming removed 5 bases from V and 6 bases from J; junction bases left unmatched: 8. Germline CDR1 is SEHNR and CDR2 is FQNEAQ (reference sequence). In nucleotides, the CDR3 is TGTGCCAGCAGCCCTTTACTAGCGGGGGGGCTGGATACGCAGTATTTT. This sequence encodes CASSPLLAGGLDTQYF.

This chain links TRBV6-5 with TRBJ2-3; 7 bases are shared with TRBD2. V shed 4 bases and J 2 bases; nucleotides not matched to a gene: 3. Germline V gene lookup returns CDR1 MNHEY and CDR2 SVGAGI. CDR3 size: 14 residues. CDR3 loop: CASSWDYLTDTQYF. The CDR3 coding sequence is TGTGCCAGCAGTTGGGACTACCTCACAGATACGCAGTATTTT.

This clone was counted between two and nine times. The chain combines TRBV5-1 with TRBJ2-1; tentative D call: TRBD1 (6 bases). Germline CDR1 and CDR2: SGHRS and YFSETQ. Deletions cut 6 bases from V and 4 bases from J, with 14 bases between. The CDR3 runs to 14 residues. CDR3 sequence (DNA): TGCGCCAGCAAAGCCGGGACACTATACAATGAGCAGTTCTTC. This sequence encodes CASKAGTLYNEQFF. The full variable domain, with the rest looked up from reference TRBV5-1 and TRBJ2-1, is KAGVTQTPRYLIKTRGQQVTLSCSPISGHRSVSWYQQTPGQGLQFLFEYFSETQRNKGNFPGRFSGRQFSNSRSEMNVSTLELGDSALYLCASKAGTLYNEQFFGPGTRLTVL.

The chain carries TRBV12-5 and TRBJ1-2; D may be TRBD1 (6 bases). This CDR3 region has 11 residues. Germline CDR1 LGHNT, CDR2 FRNRAP. The V and J ends lost 10 bases and 8 bases respectively, with 14 bases between them. The chain's CDR3 is CANRTGTGYTF. DNA for the CDR3: TGTGCTAACCGAACAGGGACCGGCTACACCTTC.

V and J are TRBV23-1 and TRBJ1-4, with D possibly being TRBD1 (6 bases). TRBV23-1 is flagged as an ORF with uncertain function. The CDR3 runs 19 residues. The germline V and J ends were trimmed by 2 bases and 1 base, with 20 bases remaining between them. This CDR3 is CASSQNETGQDLTNEKLFF. The CDR3 bases are TGCGCCAGCAGTCAAAACGAAACAGGGCAGGATCTAACTAATGAAAAACTGTTTTTT.

In its sample, this clone was seen once. This sequence joins TRBV2 and TRBJ2-5; perhaps TRBD1 as D (6 bases). The length of the CDR3 is 12 residues. Germline CDR1 is SNHLY and CDR2 is FYNNEI. The V end lost 6 bases, the J end lost 5 bases, and 10 bases lay between the germline ends. Here the CDR3 DNA reads TGTGCCAGCAGGCAGGGGTCGGAGACCCAGTACTTC. Encoded protein: CASRQGSETQYF.

The chain is built from TRBV7-2 and TRBJ1-3; D gene unclear. The CDR3 runs to 15 residues. Germline V CDR1 and CDR2: SGHTA, FQGNSA. V was clipped by 1 base and J by 0 bases, with 7 bases between them. The CDR3 DNA reads as TGTGCCAGCAGCTTAGGGTTGAGCTCTGGAAACACCATATATTTT. Translating it yields CASSLGLSSGNTIYF.

This rearrangement joins TRBV13 to TRBJ1-1; D is perhaps TRBD1 (5 bases). Trimming cost V 8 bases and J 6 bases, with 16 bases left between them. Germline-derived CDR1 and CDR2 are PRHDT and FYEKMQ (reference sequence). The CDR3 consists of 13 residues. CDR3 region: CASRTWGDAEAFF. The CDR3 region has the DNA TGTGCCAGCCGCACTTGGGGGGATGCTGAAGCTTTCTTT. The complete variable domain, with remaining parts taken from reference TRBV13 and TRBJ1-1, reads AAGVIQSPRHLIKEKRETATLKCYPIPRHDTVYWYQQGPGQDPQFLISFYEKMQSDKGSIPDRFSAQQFSDYHSELNMSSLELGDSALYFCASRTWGDAEAFFGQGTRLTVV.

The chain links TRBV6-5 to TRBJ1-1; D not resolved. The V gene lost 6 bases and the J gene lost 2 bases, with 13 bases spanning the gap. The CDR3 has 14 residues. The germline V gene encodes CDR1 MNHEY and CDR2 SVGAGI. Here the CDR3 DNA reads TGTGCCAGCAGCTCGGCGGCCAGAAACACTGAAGCTTTCTTT. It specifies CASSSAARNTEAFF.